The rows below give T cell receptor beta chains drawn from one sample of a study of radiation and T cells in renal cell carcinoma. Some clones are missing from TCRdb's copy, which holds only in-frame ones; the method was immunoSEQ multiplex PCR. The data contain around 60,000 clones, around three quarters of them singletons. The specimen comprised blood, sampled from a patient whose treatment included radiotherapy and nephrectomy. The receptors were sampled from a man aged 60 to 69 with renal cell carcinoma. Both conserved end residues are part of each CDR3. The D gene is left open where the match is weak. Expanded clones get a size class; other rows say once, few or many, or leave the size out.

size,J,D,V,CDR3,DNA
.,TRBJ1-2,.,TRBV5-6,CASSLVRARERNGYTF,TGTGCCAGCAGCTTGGTCCGAGCCAGGGAAAGAAATGGCTACACCTTC
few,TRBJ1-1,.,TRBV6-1,CASSEDGTEAFF,TGTGCCAGCAGTGAAGATGGGACTGAAGCTTTCTTT
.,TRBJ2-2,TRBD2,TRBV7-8,CASILKGLAGVVTGELFF,TGTGCCAGCATCTTAAAGGGACTAGCGGGAGTGGTTACCGGGGAGCTGTTTTTT
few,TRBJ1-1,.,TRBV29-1,CSVERDVNTEAFF,TGCAGCGTTGAGAGGGACGTGAACACTGAAGCTTTCTTT
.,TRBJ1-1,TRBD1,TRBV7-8,CASTETGTSTEAFF,TGTGCCAGCACCGAGACAGGGACCTCGACTGAAGCTTTCTTT
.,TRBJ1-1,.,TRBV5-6,CASSLGGWNTEAFF,TGTGCCAGCAGCTTAGGGGGATGGAACACTGAAGCTTTCTTT
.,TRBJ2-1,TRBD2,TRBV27,CASLSLAGDYNEQFF,TGTGCCAGCCTTTCACTAGCGGGGGACTACAATGAGCAGTTCTTC
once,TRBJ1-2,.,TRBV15,CATSRASYGYTF,TGTGCCACCAGCAGAGCGTCGTATGGCTACACCTTC
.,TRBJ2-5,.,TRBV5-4,CAIFDRLQETQYF,TGTGCCATCTTCGACAGGCTCCAAGAGACCCAGTACTTC
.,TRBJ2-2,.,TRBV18,CASSPLDQGIGELFF,TGTGCCAGCTCACCACTCGACCAGGGGATCGGGGAGCTGTTTTTT
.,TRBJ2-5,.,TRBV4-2,CASSQAAWETQYF,TGTGCCAGCAGCCAAGCAGCGTGGGAGACCCAGTACTTC
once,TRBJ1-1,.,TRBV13,CASRATGNTEAFF,TGTGCCAGCAGGGCTACAGGGAACACTGAAGCTTTCTTT
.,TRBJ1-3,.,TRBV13,CASSLGYRETGNTIYF,TGTGCCAGCAGCTTAGGGTACAGGGAGACTGGAAACACCATATATTTT
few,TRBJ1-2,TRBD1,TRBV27,CASSFRQGAYGYTF,TGTGCCAGCAGTTTTCGACAGGGGGCTTATGGCTACACCTTC
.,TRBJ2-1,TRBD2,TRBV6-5,CASSYSGTSGVNEQFF,TGTGCCAGCAGTTACTCTGGGACTAGCGGGGTCAATGAGCAGTTCTTC
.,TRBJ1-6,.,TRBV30,CAWRRPGGSEVGGPLHF,TGTGCCTGGAGAAGGCCCGGGGGTTCGGAGGTCGGGGGACCCCTCCACTTT
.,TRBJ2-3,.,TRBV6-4,CASSDGRSTDTQYF,TGTGCCAGCAGTGACGGACGGAGCACAGATACGCAGTATTTT
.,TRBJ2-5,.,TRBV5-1,CASSFTGLAEETQYF,TGCGCCAGCAGCTTTACAGGGTTAGCGGAAGAGACCCAGTACTTC
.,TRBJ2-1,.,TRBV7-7,CASSHRSGRGGNEQFF,TGTGCCAGCAGCCATCGTAGCGGAAGGGGGGGAAATGAGCAGTTCTTC
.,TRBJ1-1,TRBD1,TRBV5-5,CASSFLDRAREAFF,TGTGCCAGCAGCTTCTTGGACAGGGCGCGTGAAGCTTTCTTT
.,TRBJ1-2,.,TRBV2,CASSGMGPTGYTF,TGTGCCAGCAGTGGGATGGGGCCCACAGGCTACACCTTC
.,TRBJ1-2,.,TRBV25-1,CASSWSGGGYGYTF,TGTGCCAGCAGTTGGAGTGGGGGGGGATATGGCTACACCTTC
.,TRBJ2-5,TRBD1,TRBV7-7,CASSLGGTGEETQYF,TGTGCCAGCAGCTTAGGAGGGACAGGGGAAGAGACCCAGTACTTC
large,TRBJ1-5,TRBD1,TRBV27,CASSLGQSQPQHF,TGTGCCAGCAGTTTGGGACAGTCCCAGCCCCAGCATTTT
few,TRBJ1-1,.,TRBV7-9,CASSLGEGPLLEAFF,TGTGCCAGCAGCTTAGGTGAAGGGCCTCTTCTGGAAGCTTTCTTT
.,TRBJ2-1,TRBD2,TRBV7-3,CASSPSGSHNEQFF,TGTGCCAGCAGCCCGAGCGGGAGTCATAATGAGCAGTTCTTC
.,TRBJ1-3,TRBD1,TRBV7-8,CASTSTGGTTSGNTIYF,TGTGCCAGCACCTCGACAGGGGGGACCACTTCTGGAAACACCATATATTTT
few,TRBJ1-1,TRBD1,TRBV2,CASRGQLMNTEAFF,TGTGCCAGCAGGGGACAGTTAATGAACACTGAAGCTTTCTTT
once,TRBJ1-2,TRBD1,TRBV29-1,CSVFVQGAYYGYTF,TGCAGCGTCTTTGTCCAGGGGGCCTACTATGGCTACACCTTC
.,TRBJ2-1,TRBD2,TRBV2,CASSDSGRAPPKAEQFF,TGTGCCAGCAGTGATAGCGGGAGGGCCCCCCCAAAGGCAGAGCAGTTCTTC
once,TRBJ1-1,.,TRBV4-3,CASSQDRNTEAFF,TGCGCCAGCAGCCAAGACAGGAACACTGAAGCTTTCTTT
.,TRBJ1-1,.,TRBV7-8,CASSSGTVNTEAFF,TGTGCCAGCAGCTCTGGGACGGTTAACACTGAAGCTTTCTTT
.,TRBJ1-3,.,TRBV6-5,CASTEGDTIYF,TGTGCCAGCACCGAGGGGGACACCATATATTTT
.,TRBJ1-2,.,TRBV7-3,CASSRIRDGVFTF,TGTGCCAGCAGCCGTATCCGGGACGGAGTGTTTACCTTC
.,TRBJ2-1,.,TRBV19,CASSTSLGVAYNEQFF,TGTGCCAGTAGTACCTCTCTGGGCGTCGCCTACAATGAGCAGTTCTTC
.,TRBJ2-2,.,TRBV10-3,CAISESLDTGELFF,TGTGCCATCAGTGAGTCATTGGACACCGGGGAGCTGTTTTTT
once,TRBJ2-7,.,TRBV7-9,CASSLGPRGEQYF,TGTGCCAGCAGTCTCGGCCCCCGGGGGGAGCAGTACTTC
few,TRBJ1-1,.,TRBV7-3,CASSWSENTEAFF,TGTGCCAGCAGCTGGTCAGAGAACACTGAAGCTTTCTTT
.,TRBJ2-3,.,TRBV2,CASSELRGSTDTQYF,TGTGCCAGCAGTGAATTGAGGGGGAGCACAGATACGCAGTATTTT
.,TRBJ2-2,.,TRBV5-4,CASSPPTGPNTGELFF,TGTGCCAGCAGCCCACCGACAGGCCCGAACACCGGGGAGCTGTTTTTT
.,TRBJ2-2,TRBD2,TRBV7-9,CASSLAVAGVVVGTGELFF,TGTGCCAGCAGCTTAGCTGTAGCGGGAGTTGTTGTGGGCACCGGGGAGCTGTTTTTT
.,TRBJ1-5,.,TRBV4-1,CASSQEGHSNQPQHF,TGCGCCAGCAGCCAAGAGGGCCATAGCAATCAGCCCCAGCATTTT
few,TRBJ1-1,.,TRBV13,CASSRGKGTEAFF,TGTGCCAGCAGCCGGGGTAAAGGCACTGAAGCTTTCTTT
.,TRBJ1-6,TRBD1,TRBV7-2,CASSFGTVRNSPLHF,TGTGCCAGCAGCTTTGGGACAGTACGGAACTCACCCCTCCACTTT
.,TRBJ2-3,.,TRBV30,CAWKSSRADTQYF,TGTGCCTGGAAGTCATCCAGGGCAGATACGCAGTATTTT
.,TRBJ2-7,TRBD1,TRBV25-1,CATQDHRGSYEQYF,TGTGCCACCCAAGATCACAGGGGGAGCTACGAGCAGTACTTC
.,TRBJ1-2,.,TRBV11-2,CASSPDGTYGYTF,TGTGCCAGCAGCCCGGACGGGACCTATGGCTACACCTTC
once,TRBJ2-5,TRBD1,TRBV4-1,CASSPGQGTRETQYF,TGCGCCAGCAGCCCGGGACAGGGGACGCGGGAGACCCAGTACTTC
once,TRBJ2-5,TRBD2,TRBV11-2,CASSPGTSGSGETQYF,TGTGCCAGCAGCCCCGGGACTAGCGGGAGTGGTGAGACCCAGTACTTC
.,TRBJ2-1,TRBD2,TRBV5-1,CASSFGLVSYNEQFF,TGCGCCAGCAGCTTCGGACTAGTTTCCTACAATGAGCAGTTCTTC
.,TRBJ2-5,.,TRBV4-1,CASSQGGLALETQYF,TGCGCCAGCAGCCAAGGTGGTTTGGCATTGGAGACCCAGTACTTC
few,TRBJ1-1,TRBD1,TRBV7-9,CASSLGPSGGSGEAFF,TGTGCCAGCAGCTTAGGTCCCTCAGGGGGCTCTGGTGAAGCTTTCTTT
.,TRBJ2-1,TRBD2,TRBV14,CASSPGLAGPLYNEQFF,TGTGCCAGCAGCCCGGGACTAGCGGGACCCCTTTACAATGAGCAGTTCTTC
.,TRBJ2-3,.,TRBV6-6,CASSGADTQYF,TGTGCCAGCAGTGGGGCAGATACGCAGTATTTT
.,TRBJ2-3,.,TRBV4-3,CASSQVALSKGYTQYF,TGCGCCAGCAGCCAAGTTGCTCTATCGAAGGGTTATACGCAGTATTTT
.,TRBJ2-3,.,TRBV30,CAWSGLDGTDTQYF,TGTGCCTGGAGTGGACTAGACGGCACAGATACGCAGTATTTT
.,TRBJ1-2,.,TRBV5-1,CASSLVAGIDGYTF,TGCGCCAGCAGCTTGGTGGCAGGGATCGATGGCTACACCTTC
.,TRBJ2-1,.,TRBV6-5,CASSYSIGGTYNEQFF,TGTGCCAGCAGTTACTCGATTGGGGGTACCTACAATGAGCAGTTCTTC
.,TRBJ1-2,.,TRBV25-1,CASSDPGAAYGYTF,TGTGCCAGCAGTGATCCAGGGGCTGCCTATGGCTACACCTTC
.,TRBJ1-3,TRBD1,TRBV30,CAGQEGAIGNTIYF,TGTGCCGGTCAGGAGGGGGCGATCGGAAACACCATATATTTT